One sample yielded the 18 T cell receptor beta chains listed below, sequenced in a study of T cells expressing NK-cell markers. TCRdb reprocessed the 5' RACE reads, with one entry per CDR3 protein and no DNA. Its clone listing holds some 110,000 distinct CDR3 sequences. Sample: blood T cells: a sorted CD56 or NKG2C T cell subset, CD4+ or CD8+ T cells, or bulk PBMC T cells (not recorded which). These receptors all stem from a woman aged 18 to 75 in good health.

The chain combines TRBV9 with TRBJ2-1; lacking DNA, the TRBD1 call made by TCRdb goes unchecked. Germline V gene data show CDR1 as SGDLS and CDR2 as YYNGEE. This CDR3 has 15 amino acids. CDR3 amino acids: CASSGDRESYNEQFF.

The rearrangement joins TRBV12-3 or TRBV12-4 to TRBJ2-5; TCRdb picks TRBD2, but there is no DNA to check that call. The CDR3 runs to 15 residues. CDR3 sequence reads: CASSLQRDYQETQYF.

According to its frequency, this clonotype is medium-sized. V is TRBV4-3 and J is TRBJ2-2; with no DNA, the TCRdb D assignment of TRBD1 cannot be verified. CDR1 and CDR2 from the germline V gene are LGHNA and YSLEER. This CDR3 contains 18 residues. The CDR3 reads CASSQGVGQPPNTGELFF.

V usage is TRBV29-1 and J usage is TRBJ1-3; TCRdb names TRBD1, which stays unverified in the absence of DNA. This CDR3 spans 16 amino acids. Germline CDR1 and CDR2: SQVTM and ANQGSEA. CDR3 amino acids: CSVNTGYQTSGNTIYF.

The gene calls are TRBV6-5 and TRBJ2-2; TCRdb calls TRBD1, which cannot be checked without DNA. Germline V gives CDR1 MNHEY, CDR2 SVGAGI. The CDR3 covers 19 residues. Here the CDR3 reads CASSYPTWAGGIDTGELFF.

The V gene is TRBV6-5, the J gene TRBJ2-2; TCRdb reports TRBD1, a call that lacks DNA to check it against. This CDR3 is 17 amino acids long. Looked up from germline, CDR1 is MNHEY and CDR2 is SVGAGI. The CDR3 region is CASSRGAGFEYTGELFF.

The rearrangement joins TRBV28 to TRBJ2-1; absent DNA, TCRdb's TRBD1 call cannot be checked. This CDR3 spans 15 amino acids. CDR1 MDHEN and CDR2 SYDVKM come from the germline V gene. CDR3 protein: CASSLGQSSYNEQFF. The full variable domain, in which reference TRBV28 and TRBJ2-1 provide the parts outside the CDR3, is DVKVTQSSRYLVKRTGEKVFLECVQDMDHENMFWYRQDPGLGLRLIYFSYDVKMKEKGDIPEGYSVSREKKERFSLILESASTNQTSMYLCASSLGQSSYNEQFFGPGTRLTVL.

The chain employs TRBV24-1 and TRBJ2-1. Germline CDR1 reads KGHDR; CDR2 reads SFDVKD. This CDR3 is built from 12 residues. CDR3 sequence reads: CATNSAYNEQFF.

This rearrangement joins TRBV9 to TRBJ1-1; as DNA is missing, the TRBD1 call by TCRdb cannot be tested. The CDR3 is made up of 13 amino acids. Germline CDR1 is SGDLS and CDR2 is YYNGEE. CDR3 sequence reads: CASSAPQDTEAFF.

The chain employs TRBV5-6 and TRBJ2-5. CDR3 length: 12 residues. The V gene's germline CDR1 is SGHDT and CDR2 YYEEEE. The chain's CDR3 is CASSLSWETQYF.

The genes are TRBV4-1 and TRBJ1-2. Germline values: CDR1 MGHRA, CDR2 YSYEKL. The CDR3 length is 14 residues. The CDR3 loop is CASSDTGAGYGYTF.

The V call is TRBV9, the J call TRBJ2-5; there is no DNA to check the TCRdb D call of TRBD1. CDR3 length: 16 residues. The germline V gene has CDR1 SGDLS and CDR2 YYNGEE. The CDR3 protein is CASSQPRDRGGETQYF. The full variable domain, its missing parts supplied by reference TRBV9 and TRBJ2-5, is DSGVTQTPKHLITATGQRVTLRCSPRSGDLSVYWYQQSLDQGLQFLIQYYNGEERAKGNILERFSAQQFPDLHSELNLSSLELGDSALYFCASSQPRDRGGETQYFGPGTRLLVL.

CDR3 sequence: CASSPLGQGNVVNTEAFF. This chain joins TRBV6-1 and TRBJ1-1; TCRdb designates TRBD1, a call that cannot be tested without DNA. Germline CDR1 reads MNHNS; CDR2 reads SASEGT. The CDR3 covers 18 residues.

The rearrangement links TRBV12-3 or TRBV12-4 to TRBJ2-6. The CDR3 is made up of 14 amino acids. The CDR3 loop reads CASSFWTGANVLTF.

The V gene is TRBV7-2, the J gene TRBJ2-7; TCRdb proposes TRBD1, but this gene call is untestable without DNA. The CDR3 sequence is 16 residues long. Germline loops: CDR1 SGHTA, CDR2 FQGNSA. The CDR3: CASSFHSWDNTYEQYF.

The gene calls are TRBV12-3 or TRBV12-4 and TRBJ2-2; the TCRdb D gene call, TRBD1, has no DNA to confirm it. This CDR3 is built from 13 residues. The chain's CDR3 is CASSWGGTGELFF.

The CDR3 here is CASSLAAPGTPTYEQYF. The rearrangement joins TRBV12-3 or TRBV12-4 to TRBJ2-7; TCRdb calls TRBD1, which cannot be checked without DNA. The CDR3 has 17 amino acids.

The J gene is TRBJ2-3, the V gene TRBV13; TCRdb designates TRBD2, a call that cannot be tested without DNA. This CDR3 has 14 residues. In germline, CDR1 is PRHDT, CDR2 FYEKMQ (reference sequence). The CDR3 sequence: CASSPGLGKDTQYF.